This T cell receptor beta chain was identified during a study of shared clonotypes between healthy human individuals. This CDR3 spans 12 amino acids. Losses at the gene ends were 1 base for V and 10 bases for J; bases not matched to a gene: 2. Germline CDR1 and CDR2: GTSNPN and SVGIG (reference sequence). Note on this clone: The antigen is undetermined.

Here immunoSEQ multiplex PCR was the method, and the copy in TCRdb shows in-frame clones only, minus some. The sample carries 2 million to 2.5 million clones, 90% to 96% recorded once. Overall study results and limits: Larger richness was generally estimated for naive than memory subsets. What rarefaction showed was incomplete sorted-subset sequencing despite large depth.

Sequences were obtained from naive CD4+ T cells sorted from blood. Subset described: CD45RA+ positively selected. The chain joins TRBV30 to TRBJ2-1; 9 bases are a match to TRBD2. This TCR derives from a man aged 18 to 29 in good health. CDR3 nucleotides: TGTGCCTGGAGTGCGACTAGCGGCGAGCAGTTCTTC. Its translation: CAWSATSGEQFF.